These T cell receptor beta chains were read from a single sample in a study of blood T cell repertoires in COVID-19. Measured with immunoSEQ multiplex PCR; TCRdb has only the in-frame clones, and not every one. The table lists under 350,000 clones, 85% of them singletons, with around 7.8% in the top ten. The sample taken for sequencing was peripheral blood. These receptor sequences come from a human donor in a cohort sampled during active COVID-19. Each CDR3 is given with its conserved first and last residue. Fields, in order: D gene, J gene, clone size, V gene, CDR3 DNA, CDR3 protein. D genes are given only for firm matches. Only some rows state a clone size, as once, few, many or a class for expanded clones.

TRBD1 | TRBJ2-3 | NA | TRBV6-5 | TGTGCCAGCAGAGAGACAGGGGGCCGCACAGATACGCAGTATTTT | CASRETGGRTDTQYF
TRBD1 | TRBJ2-7 | NA | TRBV9 | TGTGCCAGCAGCCCGTGGACAGGGGGCACCTACGAGCAGTACTTC | CASSPWTGGTYEQYF
NA | TRBJ2-7 | once | TRBV5-6 | TGTGCCAGCAGCTTTCGGACAGCAAGATACGAGCAGTACTTC | CASSFRTARYEQYF
TRBD1 | TRBJ2-7 | once | TRBV4-1 | TGCGCCAGCAGCCGAGATGTAAACAGGGGCACCGTTGCCGAGCAGTACTTC | CASSRDVNRGTVAEQYF
NA | TRBJ1-3 | NA | TRBV30 | TGTGCCTGGTCCCCGGGGGGAAACACCATATATTTT | CAWSPGGNTIYF
TRBD1 | TRBJ2-5 | NA | TRBV5-1 | TGCGCCAGCAGGACAGGGGGCTTTCAAGAGACCCAGTACTTC | CASRTGGFQETQYF
NA | TRBJ1-1 | NA | TRBV12-3/TRBV12-4 | TGTGCCAGCAGGCTAGCGGGGGGGGCTGAAGCTTTCTTT | CASRLAGGAEAFF
NA | TRBJ2-7 | NA | TRBV7-9 | TGTGCCAGCAGCGCCCAGACAAGCTCCTACGAGCAGTACTTC | CASSAQTSSYEQYF
TRBD1 | TRBJ1-1 | once | TRBV3-1/TRBV3-2 | TGTGCCAGCAGCCACGACAGGGGAAGTGAAGCTTTCTTT | CASSHDRGSEAFF
TRBD1 | TRBJ1-5 | NA | TRBV28 | TGTGCCAGCAGGAGGGACAGGTTCGCGGATAGCAATCAGCCCCAGCATTTT | CASRRDRFADSNQPQHF
NA | TRBJ1-1 | NA | TRBV14 | TGTGCCAGCAGCCAAGGACAGTTACCGTTGTTTTCAGCTTTCTTT | CASSQGQLPLFSAFF
TRBD2 | TRBJ2-3 | NA | TRBV19 | TGTGCCAGTAGTATTCTAGCGGGGCGTAACACGCAGTATTTT | CASSILAGRNTQYF
NA | TRBJ1-2 | few | TRBV3-1/TRBV3-2 | TGTGCCAGCAGCCAAGGTGCCAGGCCCCACTATGGCTACACCTTC | CASSQGARPHYGYTF
TRBD1 | TRBJ1-1 | NA | TRBV28 | TGTGCCAGCATCATAGGGGGCGGGAACACTGAAGCTTTCTTT | CASIIGGGNTEAFF
TRBD1 | TRBJ1-1 | NA | TRBV12-3/TRBV12-4 | TGTGCCAGCAGTCGACAGGGGGCAGCTTTCTTT | CASSRQGAAFF
TRBD1 | TRBJ1-2 | NA | TRBV4-1 | TGCGCCAGCAGCCAAGGGGCGGGACAGGGGTATGGCTACACCTTC | CASSQGAGQGYGYTF
NA | TRBJ2-6 | NA | TRBV25-1 | TGTGCCAGCAGTGAAGGGGCAGGGGTCGGCTCTGGGGCCAACGTCCTGACTTTC | CASSEGAGVGSGANVLTF
TRBD1 | TRBJ1-2 | NA | TRBV7-3 | TGTGCCAGCAGCCCAGGGGGCACGTATGGCTACACCTTC | CASSPGGTYGYTF
NA | TRBJ2-2 | few | TRBV24-1 | TGTGCCACCAGTGATTTCACCAGGGACACCGGGGAGCTGTTTTTT | CATSDFTRDTGELFF
TRBD2 | TRBJ2-3 | NA | TRBV5-1 | TGCGCCAGCAGCTTAAGAGTACTAGCGGGGGGGCCAGATACGCAGTATTTT | CASSLRVLAGGPDTQYF
NA | TRBJ1-4 | NA | TRBV18 | TGTGCCAGCTCACCCGATTTAGAGGCGAAACTGTTTTTT | CASSPDLEAKLFF
NA | TRBJ1-4 | NA | TRBV5-4 | TGTGCCAGCAGCGGAACAGCGACGGGAACAAATGAAAAACTGTTTTTT | CASSGTATGTNEKLFF
TRBD1 | TRBJ1-1 | once | TRBV24-1 | TGTGCCACCAGTCCTGGGACAGAGAACACTGAAGCTTTCTTT | CATSPGTENTEAFF
NA | TRBJ2-1 | NA | TRBV4-2 | TGTGCCAGCAGCCAAGGCGGGGATTCCTACAATGAGCAGTTCTTC | CASSQGGDSYNEQFF
NA | TRBJ2-7 | NA | TRBV15 | TGTGCCACCAGCAGGGAGAGGGAATCTTCCTACGAGCAGTACTTC | CATSRERESSYEQYF
TRBD1 | TRBJ1-5 | once | TRBV7-2 | TGTGCCAGCAGCTCCCGGGACAGGGGGCTCAATCAGCCCCAGCATTTT | CASSSRDRGLNQPQHF
TRBD1 | TRBJ1-2 | NA | TRBV7-9 | TGTGCCAGCAGCTCGCAAGGGACAGCGAAGAACAACTATGGCTACACCTTC | CASSSQGTAKNNYGYTF
NA | TRBJ1-2 | NA | TRBV18 | TGTGCCAGCTCACCGGGAGGTGGTGGCTACACCTTC | CASSPGGGGYTF
TRBD1 | TRBJ2-7 | NA | TRBV19 | TGTGCCAGTAGTGCGGGGACAGGACAAAGCTCCTACGAGCAGTACTTC | CASSAGTGQSSYEQYF
NA | TRBJ2-6 | NA | TRBV3-1/TRBV3-2 | TGTGCCAGCAGCACCACAGTTTCTGGGGCCAACGTCCTGACTTTC | CASSTTVSGANVLTF